This TCR beta chain emerged from a study of CD8 T cells in Susac syndrome. An input of roughly 0.45 to 1 ug of RNA was subjected to reverse transcription using random hexamers. One entry per CDR3 protein, called by TCRdb with MiXCR from the immunoSEQ multiplex PCR reads. The table has 150,000 or so distinct CDR3 sequences, 94% seen once. Trimming pared 3 bases from V and 7 bases from J, leaving 9 bases between. This CDR3 has 13 amino acids. Germline CDR1 and CDR2: SEHNR and FQNEAQ (reference sequence). The V and J genes are TRBV7-9 and TRBJ1-4; D is undetermined. The specimen was CD8+ T cells from PBMCs. The sequence was obtained from a human donor with multiple sclerosis. This chain's CDR3 is CASSFAGGEKLFF. The CDR3 DNA reads TGTGCCAGCAGCTTCGCGGGAGGTGAAAAACTGTTTTTT.